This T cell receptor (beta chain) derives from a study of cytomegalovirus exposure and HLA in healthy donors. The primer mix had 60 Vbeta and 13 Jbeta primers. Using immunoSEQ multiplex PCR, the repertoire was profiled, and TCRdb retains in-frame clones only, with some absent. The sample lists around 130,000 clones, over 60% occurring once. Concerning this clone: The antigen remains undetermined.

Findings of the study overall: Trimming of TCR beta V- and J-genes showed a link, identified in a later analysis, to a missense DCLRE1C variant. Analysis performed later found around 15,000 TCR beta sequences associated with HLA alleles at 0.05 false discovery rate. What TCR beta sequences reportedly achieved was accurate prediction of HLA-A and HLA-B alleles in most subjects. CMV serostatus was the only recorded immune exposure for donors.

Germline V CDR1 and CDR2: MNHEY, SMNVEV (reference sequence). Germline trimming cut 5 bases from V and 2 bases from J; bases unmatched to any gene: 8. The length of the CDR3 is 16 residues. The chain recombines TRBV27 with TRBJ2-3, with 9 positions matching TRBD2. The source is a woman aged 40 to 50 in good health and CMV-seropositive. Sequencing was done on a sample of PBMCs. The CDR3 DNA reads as TGTGCCAGCAGTCTAGCGGGACCGAGACACACAGATACGCAGTATTTT. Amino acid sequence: CASSLAGPRHTDTQYF.